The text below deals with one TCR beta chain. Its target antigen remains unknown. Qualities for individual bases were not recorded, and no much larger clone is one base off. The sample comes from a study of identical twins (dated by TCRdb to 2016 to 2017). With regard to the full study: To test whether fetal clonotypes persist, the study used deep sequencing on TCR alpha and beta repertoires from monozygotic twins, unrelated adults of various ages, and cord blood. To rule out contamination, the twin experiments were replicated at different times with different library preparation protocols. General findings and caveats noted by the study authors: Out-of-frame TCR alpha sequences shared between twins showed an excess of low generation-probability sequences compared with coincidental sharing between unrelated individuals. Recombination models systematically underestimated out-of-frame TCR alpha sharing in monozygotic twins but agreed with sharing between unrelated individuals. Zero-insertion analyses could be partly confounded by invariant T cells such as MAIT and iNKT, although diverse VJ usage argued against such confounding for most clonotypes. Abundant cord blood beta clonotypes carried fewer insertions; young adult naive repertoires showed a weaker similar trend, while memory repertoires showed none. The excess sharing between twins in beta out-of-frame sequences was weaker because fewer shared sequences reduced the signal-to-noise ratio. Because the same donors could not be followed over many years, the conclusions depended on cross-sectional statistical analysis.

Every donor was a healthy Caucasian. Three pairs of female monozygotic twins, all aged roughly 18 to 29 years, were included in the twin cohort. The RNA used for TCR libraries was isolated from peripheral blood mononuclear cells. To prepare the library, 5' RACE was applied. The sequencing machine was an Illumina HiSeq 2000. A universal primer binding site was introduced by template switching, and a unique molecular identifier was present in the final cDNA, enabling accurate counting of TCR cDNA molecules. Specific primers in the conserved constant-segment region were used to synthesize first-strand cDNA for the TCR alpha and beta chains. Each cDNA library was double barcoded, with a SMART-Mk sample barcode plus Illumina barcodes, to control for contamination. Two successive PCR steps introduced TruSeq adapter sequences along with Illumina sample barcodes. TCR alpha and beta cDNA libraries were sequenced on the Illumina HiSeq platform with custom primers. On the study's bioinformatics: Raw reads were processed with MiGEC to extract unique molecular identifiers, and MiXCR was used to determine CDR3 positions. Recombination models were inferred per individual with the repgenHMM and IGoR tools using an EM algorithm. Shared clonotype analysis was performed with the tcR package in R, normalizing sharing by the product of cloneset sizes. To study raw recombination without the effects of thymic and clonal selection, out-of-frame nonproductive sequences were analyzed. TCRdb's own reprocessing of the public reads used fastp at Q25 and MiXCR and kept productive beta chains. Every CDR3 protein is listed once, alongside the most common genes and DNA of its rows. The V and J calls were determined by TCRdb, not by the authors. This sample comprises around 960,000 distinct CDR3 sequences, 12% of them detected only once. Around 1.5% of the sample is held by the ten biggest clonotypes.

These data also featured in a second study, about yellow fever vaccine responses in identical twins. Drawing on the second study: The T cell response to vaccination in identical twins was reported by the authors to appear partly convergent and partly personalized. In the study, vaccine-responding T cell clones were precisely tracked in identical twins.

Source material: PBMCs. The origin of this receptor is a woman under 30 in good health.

The CDR3 protein sequence reads: CASRGGQLFSYEQYF. In nucleotide form, the sequence is TGTGCCAGCAGGGGGGGACAGCTGTTCTCCTACGAGCAGTACTTC. Recombination joined TRBV6-1 with TRBJ2-7; possibly the D gene is TRBD1, per 7 matching bases. V drops 6 bases and J drops 0 bases, leaving 15 bases in between. The germline V gene supplies CDR1 MNHNS and CDR2 SASEGT. The CDR3 contains 15 residues, cysteine and phenylalanine counted. Here the CDR3 DNA is all that survives: 45 bases in frame from base 1.